The 4 T cell receptor beta chains below were found in one sample sequenced in a study of blood T cells in healthy people across ages. Next came a second PCR, run for about 6 to 12 cycles, which used a sample-barcoded 5' primer along with a J-beta primer mix. TCRdb re-called the 5' RACE reads with MiXCR, one entry per CDR3 protein. This table holds 1.8 million or so distinct CDR3 sequences, 35% to 50% found once. Input material: blood. These receptors came from a human donor in good health.

The chain carries TRBV29-1 and TRBJ1-2; 7 bases fit TRBD1. CDR3 length equals 13 residues. In germline, CDR1 is SQVTM, CDR2 ANQGSEA. Trimming cost V 7 bases and J 5 bases; bases outside gene matches: 10. The CDR3 loop is CSAGGTGEYGYTF. The DNA for the CDR3 is TGCAGCGCGGGGGGTACAGGGGAGTATGGCTACACCTTC.

The V call is TRBV29-1, the J call TRBJ1-2, with D tentatively TRBD1 (6 bases). V lost 7 bases and J 6 bases, leaving 18 bases between the germline ends. Germline V gives CDR1 SQVTM, CDR2 ANQGSEA. The CDR3 has 13 residues. The CDR3 loop is CSARTVIGDGYTF. CDR3 DNA: TGCAGCGCCCGGACAGTTATTGGAGATGGCTACACCTTC.

This clonotype was counted between two and nine times. The J gene is TRBJ1-2, the V gene TRBV20-1; D is undetermined. CDR3 length equals 12 residues. V lost 0 bases, J lost 8 bases, and 10 bases lay in between. The germline V gene encodes CDR1 DFQATT and CDR2 SNEGSKA (reference sequence). Here the CDR3 reads CSARDQVGGYTF. In DNA, the CDR3 is TGCAGTGCTAGAGATCAGGTTGGCGGCTACACCTTC.

The gene calls are TRBV20-1 and TRBJ2-1; perhaps TRBD1 as D (5 bases). Trimming took off 4 bases at V and 4 bases at J, with 8 bases between the two ends. In germline, CDR1 is DFQATT, CDR2 SNEGSKA (reference sequence). The CDR3 consists of 12 residues. Here the CDR3 reads CSATDIYNEQFF. The CDR3 nucleotides read TGCAGTGCTACGGACATTTACAATGAGCAGTTCTTC.